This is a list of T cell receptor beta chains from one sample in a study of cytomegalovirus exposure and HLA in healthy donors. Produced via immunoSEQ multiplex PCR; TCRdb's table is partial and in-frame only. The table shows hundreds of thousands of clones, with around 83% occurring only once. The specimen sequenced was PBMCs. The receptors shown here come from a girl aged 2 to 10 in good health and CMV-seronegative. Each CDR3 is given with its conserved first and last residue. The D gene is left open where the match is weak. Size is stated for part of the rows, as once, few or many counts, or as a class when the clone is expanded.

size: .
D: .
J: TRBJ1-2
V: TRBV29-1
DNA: TGCAGCGTTGAACCAGACGGCGGCTATGGCTACACCTTC
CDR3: CSVEPDGGYGYTF

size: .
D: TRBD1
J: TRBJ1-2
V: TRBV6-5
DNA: TGTGCCAGCAGCCCAAGGGACAGGCACTATGGCTACACCTTC
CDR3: CASSPRDRHYGYTF

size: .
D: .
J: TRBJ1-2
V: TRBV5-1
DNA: TGCGCCAGCAGCGCGGGGCCGGGTACTAACTATGGCTACACCTTC
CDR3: CASSAGPGTNYGYTF

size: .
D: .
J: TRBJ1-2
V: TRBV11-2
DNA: TGTGCCAGCAGCTTAGACAGGGTCTATGGCTACACCTTC
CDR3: CASSLDRVYGYTF

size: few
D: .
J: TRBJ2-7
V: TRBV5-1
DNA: TGCGCCAGCAGCTGGGGGACTTCCAGCTCCTACGAGCAGTACTTC
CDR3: CASSWGTSSSYEQYF

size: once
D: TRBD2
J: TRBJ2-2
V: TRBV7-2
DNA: TGTGCCAGCAGCTCACTAGCGGGGGGTTTGACCGGGGAGCTGTTTTTT
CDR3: CASSSLAGGLTGELFF

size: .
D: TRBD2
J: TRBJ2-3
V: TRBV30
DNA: TGTGCCTGGAGCCCGGGGTGGGGGGGAGATACGCAGTATTTT
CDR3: CAWSPGWGGDTQYF

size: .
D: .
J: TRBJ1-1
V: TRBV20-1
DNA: TGCAGTGCTTCCCCGGGACTTTTCTTT
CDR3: CSASPGLFF

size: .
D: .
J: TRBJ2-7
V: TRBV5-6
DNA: TGTGCCAGCAGCTTGGACCAGGGACTCTACGAGCAGTACTTC
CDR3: CASSLDQGLYEQYF

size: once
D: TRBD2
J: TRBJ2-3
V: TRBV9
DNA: TGTGCCAGCAGCCCCCTAGCGGGCACAGATACGCAGTATTTT
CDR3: CASSPLAGTDTQYF

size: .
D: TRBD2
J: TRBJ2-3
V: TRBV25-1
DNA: TGTGCCAGCAGTGTCGAGGGACTAGAATTAGATACGCAGTATTTT
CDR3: CASSVEGLELDTQYF

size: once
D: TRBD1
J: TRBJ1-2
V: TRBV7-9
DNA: TGTGCCAGCAGCTCCGACAGGGAAATAGGAGGCTACACCTTC
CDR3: CASSSDREIGGYTF

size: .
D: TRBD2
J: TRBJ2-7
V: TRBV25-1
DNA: TGTGCCAGCAGGGGCGGGAGGGCCTACGAGCAGTACTTC
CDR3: CASRGGRAYEQYF

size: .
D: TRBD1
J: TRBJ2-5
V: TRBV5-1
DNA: TGCGCCAGCAGCTTACCGGGACAGGGGTCGGAGACCCAGTACTTC
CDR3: CASSLPGQGSETQYF

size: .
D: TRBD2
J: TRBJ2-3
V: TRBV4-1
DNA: TGCGCCAGCAGCCAAGAGCGCGGGGACTACATGTCGGATACGCAGTATTTT
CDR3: CASSQERGDYMSDTQYF

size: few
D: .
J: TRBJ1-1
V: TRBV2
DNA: TGTGCCACCGGGGTCACTGGGACTGAAGCTTTCTTT
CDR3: CATGVTGTEAFF

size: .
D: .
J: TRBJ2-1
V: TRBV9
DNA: TGTGCCAGCAGCGTAGGGAGGGGCTCCTACAATGAGCAGTTCTTC
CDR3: CASSVGRGSYNEQFF

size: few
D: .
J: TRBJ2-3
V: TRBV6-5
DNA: TGTGCCAGCAGTTACTCGGGACTTCAGATGCCAGATACGCAGTATTTT
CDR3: CASSYSGLQMPDTQYF

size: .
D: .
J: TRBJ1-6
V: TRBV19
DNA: TGTGCCAGCCGGACTCACAATTCACCCCTCCACTTT
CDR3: CASRTHNSPLHF

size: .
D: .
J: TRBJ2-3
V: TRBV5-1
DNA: TGCGCCAGCAGCTTGGCCAGGGGAAGGGATACGCAGTATTTT
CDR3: CASSLARGRDTQYF

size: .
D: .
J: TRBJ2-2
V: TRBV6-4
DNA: TGTGCCAGCAAAGCCACTAACACCGGGGAGCTGTTTTTT
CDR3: CASKATNTGELFF

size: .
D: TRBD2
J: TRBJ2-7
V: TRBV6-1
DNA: TGTGCCCTGAGGGCGGGAGGGCATGGCGAGCAGTACTTC
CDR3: CALRAGGHGEQYF

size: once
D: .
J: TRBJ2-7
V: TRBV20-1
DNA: TGCAGTGCTAGGGGCCGACACGAGCAGTACTTC
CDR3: CSARGRHEQYF

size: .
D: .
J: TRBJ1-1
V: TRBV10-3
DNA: TGTGCCATCAGTGGACAGAACACTGAAGCTTTCTTT
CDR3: CAISGQNTEAFF

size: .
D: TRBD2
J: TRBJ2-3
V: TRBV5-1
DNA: TGCGCCAGCAGCCCCGGTACACTAGCGGGGGCCTCATGGGCAGATACGCAGTATTTT
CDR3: CASSPGTLAGASWADTQYF

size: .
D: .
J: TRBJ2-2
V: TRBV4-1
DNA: TGCGCCAGCAGCCAAGAGGCGGGGTGGTCGAACACCGGGGAGCTGTTTTTT
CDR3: CASSQEAGWSNTGELFF

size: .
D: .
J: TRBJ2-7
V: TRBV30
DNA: TGTGCCTGGAGTCCAGGGTCCTACGAGCAGTACTTC
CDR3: CAWSPGSYEQYF

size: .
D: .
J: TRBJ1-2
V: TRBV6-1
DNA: TGTGCCAGCAGTGAAGTAATTGACTATGGCTACACCTTC
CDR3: CASSEVIDYGYTF

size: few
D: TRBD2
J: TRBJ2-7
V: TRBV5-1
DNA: TGCGCCAGCAGGGGGAGCGGGGGGGCAGCCGAGCAGTACTTC
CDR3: CASRGSGGAAEQYF

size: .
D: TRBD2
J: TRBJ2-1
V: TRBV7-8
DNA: TGTGCCAGCAGCTTAGTGAGCGGGGCCCCCTACAATGAGCAGTTCTTC
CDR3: CASSLVSGAPYNEQFF

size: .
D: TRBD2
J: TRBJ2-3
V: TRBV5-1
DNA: TGCGCCAGCAGCTTGAGCATGGCGGGGGGCCTTACGCAGTATTTT
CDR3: CASSLSMAGGLTQYF

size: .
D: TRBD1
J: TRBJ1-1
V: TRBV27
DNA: TGTGCCAGCAGCCGACAGGGGCTGAACACTGAAGCTTTCTTT
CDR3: CASSRQGLNTEAFF

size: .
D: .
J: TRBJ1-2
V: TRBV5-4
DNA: TGTGCCAGCAGCGCGGGGATAATAGACTATGGCTACACCTTC
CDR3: CASSAGIIDYGYTF

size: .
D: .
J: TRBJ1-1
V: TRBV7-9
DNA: TGTGCCAGCAGCCCCCCCGCAGGGGCTCCTGAAGCTTTCTTT
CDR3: CASSPPAGAPEAFF

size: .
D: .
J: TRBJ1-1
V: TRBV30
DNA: TGTGCCTGGAGGCGTGACAAGAACACTGAAGCTTTCTTT
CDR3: CAWRRDKNTEAFF

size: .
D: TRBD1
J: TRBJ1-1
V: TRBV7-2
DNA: TGTGCCAGCAGCGCCGACAGGGTGGCTGAAGCTTTCTTT
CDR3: CASSADRVAEAFF

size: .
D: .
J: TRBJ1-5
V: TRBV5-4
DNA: TGTGCCAGCAGCTCGGACAGTGCCCCACATCAGCCCCAGCATTTT
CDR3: CASSSDSAPHQPQHF

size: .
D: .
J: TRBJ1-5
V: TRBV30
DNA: TGTGCCTGGAGTGTACAAGGGGGCAATCAGCCCCAGCATTTT
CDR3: CAWSVQGGNQPQHF

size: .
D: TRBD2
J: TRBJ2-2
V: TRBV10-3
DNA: TGTGCCACCACGGGACTAAACACCGGGGAGCTGTTTTTT
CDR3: CATTGLNTGELFF

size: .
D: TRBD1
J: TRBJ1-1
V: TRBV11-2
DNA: TGTGCCAGCAGCGCCCGGGACAGGGGATTGGTCATGAACACTGAAGCTTTCTTT
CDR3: CASSARDRGLVMNTEAFF

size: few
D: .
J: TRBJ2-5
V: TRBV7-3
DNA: TGTGCCAGCAGCGCTCAGACAGGTCCCCAGTACTTC
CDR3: CASSAQTGPQYF

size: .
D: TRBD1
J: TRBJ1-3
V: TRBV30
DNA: TGTGCCTGGAGTGTACAGGGGGCTGGAAACACCATATATTTT
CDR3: CAWSVQGAGNTIYF

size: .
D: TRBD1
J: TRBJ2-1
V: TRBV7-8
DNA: TGTGCCAGCAGCACACACAGGGGTGAGCAGTTCTTC
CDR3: CASSTHRGEQFF